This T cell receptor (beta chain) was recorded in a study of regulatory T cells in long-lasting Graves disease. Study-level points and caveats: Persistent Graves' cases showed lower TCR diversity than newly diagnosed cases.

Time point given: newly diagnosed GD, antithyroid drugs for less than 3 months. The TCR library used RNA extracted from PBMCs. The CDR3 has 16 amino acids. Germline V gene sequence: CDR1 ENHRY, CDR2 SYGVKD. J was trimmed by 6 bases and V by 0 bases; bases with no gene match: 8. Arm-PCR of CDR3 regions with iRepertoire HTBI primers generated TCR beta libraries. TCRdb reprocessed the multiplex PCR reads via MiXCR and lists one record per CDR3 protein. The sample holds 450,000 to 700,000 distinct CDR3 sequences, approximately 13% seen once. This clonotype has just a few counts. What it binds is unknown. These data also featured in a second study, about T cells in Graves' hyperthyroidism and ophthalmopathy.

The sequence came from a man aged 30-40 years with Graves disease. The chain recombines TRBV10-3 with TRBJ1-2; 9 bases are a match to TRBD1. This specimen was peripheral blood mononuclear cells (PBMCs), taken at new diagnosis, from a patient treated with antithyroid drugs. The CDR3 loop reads CAISESIGTGSNGYTF. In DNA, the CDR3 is TGTGCCATCAGTGAGTCGATCGGGACAGGGTCTAATGGCTACACCTTC.